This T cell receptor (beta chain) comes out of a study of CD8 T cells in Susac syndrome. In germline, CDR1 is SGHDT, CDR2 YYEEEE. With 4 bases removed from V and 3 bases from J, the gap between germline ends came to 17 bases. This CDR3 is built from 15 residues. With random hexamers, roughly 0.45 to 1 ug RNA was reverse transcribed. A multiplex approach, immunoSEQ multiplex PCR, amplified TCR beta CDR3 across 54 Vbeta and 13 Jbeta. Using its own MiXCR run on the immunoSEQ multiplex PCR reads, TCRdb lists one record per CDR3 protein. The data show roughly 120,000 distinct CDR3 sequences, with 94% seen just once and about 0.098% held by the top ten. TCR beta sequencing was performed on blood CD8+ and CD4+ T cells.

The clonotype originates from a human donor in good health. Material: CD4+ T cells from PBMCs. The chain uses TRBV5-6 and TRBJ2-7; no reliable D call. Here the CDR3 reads CASSPGIGVDYEQYF. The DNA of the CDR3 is TGTGCCAGCAGCCCTGGTATTGGGGTGGACTACGAGCAGTACTTC.